This T cell receptor beta chain is drawn from a study of cytomegalovirus exposure and HLA in healthy donors. In this sample, this clone turned up a few times. The PCR had 60 Vbeta and 13 Jbeta primers. Repertoires were generated with immunoSEQ multiplex PCR, while TCRdb's copy carries only in-frame clones and drops some. Of around 140,000 clones listed, about four fifths are singletons. This CDR3 has 16 amino acids. The germline gives CDR1 LNHNV, CDR2 YYDKDF (reference sequence). The J segment lost 0 bases and the V segment lost 3 bases, leaving 5 bases of the junction unmatched. Sequenced sample: PBMCs. The source of this sequence is a male donor in good health and CMV-seronegative. V usage is TRBV15 and J usage is TRBJ2-4, with 7 bases matching TRBD1. CDR3 DNA: TGTGCCACCAGCAGGGGGACAGCGACAGCCAAAAACATTCAGTACTTC. It specifies CATSRGTATAKNIQYF.